The clone carrying this T cell receptor delta chain has a handful of counts. What it binds is not known. V was pared by 0 bases and J by 0 bases, with 20 bases between. This CDR3 contains 19 residues. CDR1 TSWWSYY and CDR2 QGS come from the germline V gene. The data belong to a study of Vδ1+ human thymocytes. Study results and caveats: Thymic TRG and TRD repertoires appeared highly polyclonal, with Gaussian CDR3 length distributions.

RNA was extracted from the cells and then reverse transcribed. CDR3 amplicons came from multiplex PCR with pooled V-gene forward and constant-region reverse primers. TCRdb redid the clone calls on the multiplex PCR reads with CATT. The profile shows 70,000 to 90,000 delta-chain clones, more than 30% of them singletons. Specimen: Vdelta1+ gamma-delta thymocytes from the thymus. Regarding subset: FACS-sorted CD3+ TCRalphabeta- TCRVdelta1+ TCRVdelta2- thymocytes. This sequence was found in a boy under three years old who had congenital heart surgery. The rearrangement links TRDV1 to TRDJ1; tentative D call: TRDD3 (6 bases). DNA of the CDR3: TGTGCTCTTGGGGAACTCCCTAAGGGGACTGGGTTGTACACCGATAAACTCATCTTT. Its translation is CALGELPKGTGLYTDKLIF.